Listed below are T cell receptor beta chains from one sample, sequenced in a study of beta chain features in type 1 diabetes. Data came from immunoSEQ multiplex PCR; TCRdb stores just in-frame clones and leaves some out. The profile covers around 120,000 clones, with approximately 15% appearing a single time and around 2.7% taken by the ten largest. The sequenced sample was central memory CD4+ T cells from blood. The source is a man in his late teens or twenties with type 1 diabetes. Both conserved end residues are part of each CDR3. Each record gives: J gene, clone size, D gene, V gene, CDR3 DNA, CDR3 protein. D genes are given only for firm matches. A row's size may be missing; if present it is once, few, many or a size class.

TRBJ2-5,.,.,TRBV30,TGTGCCTGGAGTCTCGGGTTACAAGAGACCCAGTACTTC,CAWSLGLQETQYF
TRBJ2-7,few,TRBD1,TRBV30,TGTGCCTGGGGACAGGGCTGGTACGAGCAGTACTTC,CAWGQGWYEQYF
TRBJ1-3,.,.,TRBV2,TGTGCCAGCACAGAGGCTGGAAACACCATATATTTT,CASTEAGNTIYF
TRBJ2-1,few,.,TRBV7-2,TGTGCCAGCAGCCCCTGGGGGGCGGTCCCCTACAATGAGCAGTTCTTC,CASSPWGAVPYNEQFF
TRBJ2-3,.,TRBD2,TRBV11-2,TGTGCCAGCAGCCCAGCGGGGGGAGGGCAGTATTTT,CASSPAGGGQYF
TRBJ2-1,many,.,TRBV11-2,TGTGCCAGCAGCCACCCCAGCCCTAAGATGATCAATGAGCAGTTCTTC,CASSHPSPKMINEQFF
TRBJ1-2,.,.,TRBV6-5,TGTGCCAGCAGTTATCTCACAGGACCCTATGGCTACACCTTC,CASSYLTGPYGYTF
TRBJ2-7,few,.,TRBV7-2,TGTGCCAGCAGCTTAAATAGCGGCCAGGGGTACGAGCAGTACTTC,CASSLNSGQGYEQYF
TRBJ1-1,.,.,TRBV5-1,TGCGCCAGCAGTCCCCTGGGAGGTAACACTGAAGCTTTCTTT,CASSPLGGNTEAFF
TRBJ2-5,.,TRBD2,TRBV18,TGTGCCAGCTCACCAAGGAGCGGGAGTGGTGAGACCCAGTACTTC,CASSPRSGSGETQYF
TRBJ1-1,few,.,TRBV2,TGTGCCAGCAGTGAATCAGTGAACACTGAAGCTTTCTTT,CASSESVNTEAFF
TRBJ2-2,.,.,TRBV7-8,TGTGCCAGCAGCCCAGGGAGGACCAACACCGGGGAGCTGTTTTTT,CASSPGRTNTGELFF
TRBJ2-7,.,.,TRBV2,TGTGCCAGCAGTGAAGTGCCTAGTATCGGCGAGCAGTACTTC,CASSEVPSIGEQYF
TRBJ2-3,.,.,TRBV7-6,TGTGCCAGCAGTTCCACCCCTAGTAGGGGTAGCACAGATACGCAGTATTTT,CASSSTPSRGSTDTQYF
TRBJ2-2,few,.,TRBV9,TGTGCCAGCAGCCCTCTAGCATTGGGGTCGACCGGGGAGCTGTTTTTT,CASSPLALGSTGELFF
TRBJ2-1,.,.,TRBV9,TGTGCCAGCATAAGGGGACCGAAGTACAATGAGCAGTTCTTC,CASIRGPKYNEQFF
TRBJ2-2,few,TRBD1,TRBV6-1,TGTGCCAGCAGTGATTGGGACAGGGGAAACACCGGGGAGCTGTTTTTT,CASSDWDRGNTGELFF
TRBJ1-1,.,TRBD1,TRBV7-8,TGTGCCAGCAGCGCCGACAGGGACACTGAAGCTTTCTTT,CASSADRDTEAFF
TRBJ2-2,many,.,TRBV7-7,TGTGCTAGCAGCTTAGCAGGGACCGGGGAGCTGTTTTTT,CASSLAGTGELFF
TRBJ2-7,few,TRBD2,TRBV7-9,TGTGCCAGCAGCCGCACCGACGAGCGGGGCGAGCAGTACTTC,CASSRTDERGEQYF
TRBJ2-1,.,TRBD2,TRBV4-1,TGCGCCAGCAGCCAAGAAGGACTAGCGACCAACAATGAGCAGTTCTTC,CASSQEGLATNNEQFF
TRBJ2-5,few,.,TRBV5-1,TGCGCCAGCAGCTTCGGAGGACCGCAAGAGACCCAGTACTTC,CASSFGGPQETQYF
TRBJ2-7,.,.,TRBV27,TGTGCCAGCAAGGACGGAGCCTACGAGCAGTACTTC,CASKDGAYEQYF
TRBJ1-5,few,.,TRBV4-3,TGCGCCAGCAGCCAAGATACCCAGTCCCCCCAGCATTTT,CASSQDTQSPQHF
TRBJ1-6,.,.,TRBV27,TGTGCCAGCAGTTTTCTCGCAGACCTTAATTCACCCCTCCACTTT,CASSFLADLNSPLHF
TRBJ2-3,.,.,TRBV5-4,TGTGCCAGCAGCTCTCCGGGGAAAAACTGGGGTACGCAGTATTTT,CASSSPGKNWGTQYF
TRBJ2-1,.,TRBD2,TRBV19,TGTGCCAGTAGATCATTGCGCGGGAGCGGGCCAGACAATGAGCAGTTCTTC,CASRSLRGSGPDNEQFF